This record covers a single T cell receptor beta chain. This sample was included in a study of shared clonotypes between healthy human individuals. Deep-level running was used for the assay. Libraries were prepared by immunoSEQ multiplex PCR; TCRdb keeps only in-frame clonotypes and omits some of them. The sample shows about 2.1 million clones, about 94% of them seen only once. Germline lookup yields CDR1 SQVTM and CDR2 ANQGSEA. V lost 0 bases and J lost 5, with 8 bases in between. This CDR3 has 12 residues. CD45RO negativity and positive selection for CCR7 defined naive CD8 cells, a population that excluded terminally differentiated effector memory CD45RA+ cells. None of the donors, who were healthy HIV-negative adults, had recently had acute infections or vaccinations. Nashville, Tennessee was home to all donors, each a Caucasian adult.

The origin of this receptor is a man between 18 and 29 years old in good health. Some clones in this sample may be carry-over from other donors' samples. Input material: naive CD8+ T cells from PBMCs. This sequence joins TRBV29-1 and TRBJ2-7; D unresolved. This chain's CDR3 is CSVEDASHEQYF. In nucleotides, the CDR3 is TGCAGCGTTGAAGATGCATCACACGAGCAGTACTTC.